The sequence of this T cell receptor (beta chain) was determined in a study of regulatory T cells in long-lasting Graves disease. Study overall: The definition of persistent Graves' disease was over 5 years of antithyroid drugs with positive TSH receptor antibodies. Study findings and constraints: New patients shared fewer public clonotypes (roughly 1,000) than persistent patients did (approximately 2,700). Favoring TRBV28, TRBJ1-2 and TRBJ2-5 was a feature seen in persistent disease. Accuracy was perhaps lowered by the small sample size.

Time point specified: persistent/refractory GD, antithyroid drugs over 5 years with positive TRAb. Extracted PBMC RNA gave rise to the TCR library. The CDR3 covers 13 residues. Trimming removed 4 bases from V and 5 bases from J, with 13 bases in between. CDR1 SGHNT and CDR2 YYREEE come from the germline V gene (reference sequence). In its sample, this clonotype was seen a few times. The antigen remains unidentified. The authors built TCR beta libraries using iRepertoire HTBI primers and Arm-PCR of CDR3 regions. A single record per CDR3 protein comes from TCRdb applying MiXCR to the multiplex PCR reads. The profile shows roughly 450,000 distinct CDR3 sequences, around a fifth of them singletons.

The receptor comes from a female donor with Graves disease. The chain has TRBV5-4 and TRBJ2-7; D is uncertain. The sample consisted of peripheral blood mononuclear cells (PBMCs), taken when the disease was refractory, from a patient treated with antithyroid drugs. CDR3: CASSEITRNEQYF. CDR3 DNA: TGTGCCAGCAGCGAGATCACCCGGAACGAGCAGTACTTC.